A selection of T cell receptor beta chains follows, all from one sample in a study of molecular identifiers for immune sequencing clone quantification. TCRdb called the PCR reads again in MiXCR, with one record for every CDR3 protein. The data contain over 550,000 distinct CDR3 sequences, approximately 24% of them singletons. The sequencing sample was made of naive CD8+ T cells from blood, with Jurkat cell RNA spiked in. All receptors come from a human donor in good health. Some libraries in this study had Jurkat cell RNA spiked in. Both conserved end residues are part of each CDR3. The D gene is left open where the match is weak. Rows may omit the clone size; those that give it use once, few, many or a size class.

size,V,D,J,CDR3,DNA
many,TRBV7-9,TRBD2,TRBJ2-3,CASSRLAGGPDTQYF,TGTGCCAGCAGCAGACTAGCGGGGGGCCCAGATACGCAGTATTTT
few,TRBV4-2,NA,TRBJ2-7,CASSQPSLASEQYF,TGTGCCAGCAGCCAGCCGTCTCTAGCGAGCGAGCAGTACTTC
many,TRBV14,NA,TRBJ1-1,CASSHEYTEAFF,TGTGCCAGCAGCCATGAATACACTGAAGCTTTCTTT
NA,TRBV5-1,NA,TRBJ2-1,CASSWTGTHNYNEQFF,TGCGCCAGCAGCTGGACGGGGACACACAACTACAATGAGCAGTTCTTC
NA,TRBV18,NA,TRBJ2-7,CASSPIPKRTDEQYF,TGTGCCAGCTCACCCATCCCTAAAAGGACGGACGAGCAGTACTTC
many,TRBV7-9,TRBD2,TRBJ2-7,CASSPGPAGAYEQYF,TGTGCCAGCAGCCCCGGCCCAGCGGGAGCTTACGAGCAGTACTTC
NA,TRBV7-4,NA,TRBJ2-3,CASIIPLPTDPAGATQYF,TGTGCCAGCATCATCCCGCTACCGACAGACCCTGCGGGGGCTACGCAGTATTTT
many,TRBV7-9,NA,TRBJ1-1,CASSLTLAAFF,TGTGCCAGCAGCCTAACTTTGGCTGCTTTCTTT
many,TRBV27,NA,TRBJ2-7,CASRQGASYEQYF,TGTGCCAGCCGCCAAGGAGCATCCTACGAGCAGTACTTC
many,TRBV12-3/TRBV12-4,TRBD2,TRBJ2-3,CASQVREGRADTQYF,TGTGCCAGCCAAGTCCGGGAGGGCCGTGCAGATACGCAGTATTTT
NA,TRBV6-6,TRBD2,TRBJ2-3,CASSYISVPSGGAYSTDTQYF,TGTGCCAGCAGTTACATTTCAGTACCTAGCGGGGGGGCTTATAGCACAGATACGCAGTATTTT
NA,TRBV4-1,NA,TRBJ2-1,CASSQVSQGVDEQFF,TGCGCCAGCAGCCAAGTCAGTCAGGGAGTGGATGAGCAGTTCTTC
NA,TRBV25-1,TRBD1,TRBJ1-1,CASSEWGGTGINTEAFF,TGTGCCAGCAGTGAATGGGGGGGGACAGGAATAAACACTGAAGCTTTCTTT
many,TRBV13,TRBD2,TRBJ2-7,CASSPPGLAGYEQYF,TGTGCCAGCAGCCCCCCGGGACTAGCGGGCTACGAGCAGTACTTC
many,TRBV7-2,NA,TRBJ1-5,CASSLVSANQPQHF,TGTGCCAGCAGCTTAGTAAGTGCCAATCAGCCCCAGCATTTT